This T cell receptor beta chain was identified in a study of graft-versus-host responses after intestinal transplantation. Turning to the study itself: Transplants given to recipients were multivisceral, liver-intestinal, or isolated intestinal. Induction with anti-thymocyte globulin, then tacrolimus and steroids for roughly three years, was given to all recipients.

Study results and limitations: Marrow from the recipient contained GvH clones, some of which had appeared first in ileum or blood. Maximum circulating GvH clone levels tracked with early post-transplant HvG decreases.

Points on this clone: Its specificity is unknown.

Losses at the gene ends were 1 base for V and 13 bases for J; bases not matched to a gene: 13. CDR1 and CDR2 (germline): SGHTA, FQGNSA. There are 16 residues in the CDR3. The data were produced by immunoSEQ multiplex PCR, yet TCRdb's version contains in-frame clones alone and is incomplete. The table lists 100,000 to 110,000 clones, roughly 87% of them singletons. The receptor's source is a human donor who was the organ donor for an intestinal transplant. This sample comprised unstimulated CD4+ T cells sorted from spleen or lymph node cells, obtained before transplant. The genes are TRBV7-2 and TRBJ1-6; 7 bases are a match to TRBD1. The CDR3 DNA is TGTGCCAGCAGCTTAGGCGGCCCCCAGGGGGGTAGTCCCCTCCACTTT. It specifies CASSLGGPQGGSPLHF.